The entry below gives a single T cell receptor beta chain sequence along with its context. What it binds is not known. PCR employed 60 Vbeta and 13 Jbeta primers. This table comes from immunoSEQ multiplex PCR, and its TCRdb copy is limited to in-frame clones, with some not included. This table has approximately 120,000 clones, 72% appearing once. Looked up from germline, CDR1 is SGHVS and CDR2 is FNYEAQ. The CDR3 consists of 17 residues. The V gene end was trimmed by 5 bases and the J gene end by 0 bases; junction bases not matched to a gene: 7. The data were obtained in a study of cytomegalovirus exposure and HLA in healthy donors. Study findings and constraints: Investigators reported approximately 170 TCR beta chains as tied to cytomegalovirus.

The sequence was obtained from a man aged 25-45 years in good health and CMV-seronegative. Sequencing was performed on PBMCs. The chain is built from TRBV7-6 and TRBJ2-6, with 7 positions matching TRBD1. The CDR3 sequence is CASSPTGQSSGANVLTF. CDR3 DNA: TGTGCCAGCAGCCCTACGGGACAGAGCTCTGGGGCCAACGTCCTGACTTTC.